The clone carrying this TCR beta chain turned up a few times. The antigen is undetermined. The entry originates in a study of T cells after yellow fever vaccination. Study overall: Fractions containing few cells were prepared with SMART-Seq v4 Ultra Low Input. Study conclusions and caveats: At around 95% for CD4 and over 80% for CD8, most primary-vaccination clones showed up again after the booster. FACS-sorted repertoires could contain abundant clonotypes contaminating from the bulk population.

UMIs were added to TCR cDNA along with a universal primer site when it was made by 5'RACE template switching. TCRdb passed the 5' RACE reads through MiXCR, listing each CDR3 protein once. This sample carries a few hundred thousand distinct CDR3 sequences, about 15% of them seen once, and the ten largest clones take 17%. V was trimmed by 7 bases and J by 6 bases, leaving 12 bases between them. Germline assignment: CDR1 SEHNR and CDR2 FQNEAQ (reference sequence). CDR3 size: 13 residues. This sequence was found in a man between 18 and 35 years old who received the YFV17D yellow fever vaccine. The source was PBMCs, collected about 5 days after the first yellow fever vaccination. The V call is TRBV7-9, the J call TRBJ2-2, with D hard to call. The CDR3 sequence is CASNLQGPGELFF. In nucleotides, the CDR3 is TGTGCCAGCAACCTCCAAGGTCCCGGGGAGCTGTTTTTT.